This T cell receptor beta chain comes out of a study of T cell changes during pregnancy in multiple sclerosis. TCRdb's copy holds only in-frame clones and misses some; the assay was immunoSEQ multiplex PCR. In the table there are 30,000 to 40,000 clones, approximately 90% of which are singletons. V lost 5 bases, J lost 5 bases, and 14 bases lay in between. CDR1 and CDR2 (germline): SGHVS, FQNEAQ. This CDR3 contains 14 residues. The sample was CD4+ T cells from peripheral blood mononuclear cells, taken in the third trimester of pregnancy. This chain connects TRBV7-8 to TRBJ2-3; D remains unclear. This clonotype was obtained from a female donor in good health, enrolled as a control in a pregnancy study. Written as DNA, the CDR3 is TGTGCCAGCAGCCTCCAGGCCCCCCAAGATACGCAGTATTTT. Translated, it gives CASSLQAPQDTQYF.